The clone carrying this T cell receptor (beta chain) was seen repeatedly, ten times or more. The sample's time point: sample taken at primary tumor resection. This sample is drawn from a study of spatial heterogeneity in lung cancer. V dropped 0 bases and J dropped 2 bases, with 6 bases sitting between them. Germline lookup yields CDR1 SGHRS and CDR2 YFSETQ. The CDR3 sequence is 14 residues long. TCRdb redid the calling of the 5' RACE reads with MiXCR, one entry per CDR3 protein. The profile covers some 44,000 distinct CDR3 sequences, with around 13% appearing a single time and 50% to 65% taken by the ten largest.

Source: PBMCs, taken at surgery. The clonotype comes from a male donor with early-stage non-small cell lung cancer. The chain recombines TRBV5-1 with TRBJ2-1; D uncertain. CDR3 DNA sequence: TGCGCCAGCAGCTTGGAAAGCCCCTACAATGAGCAGTTCTTC. It codes for CASSLESPYNEQFF.